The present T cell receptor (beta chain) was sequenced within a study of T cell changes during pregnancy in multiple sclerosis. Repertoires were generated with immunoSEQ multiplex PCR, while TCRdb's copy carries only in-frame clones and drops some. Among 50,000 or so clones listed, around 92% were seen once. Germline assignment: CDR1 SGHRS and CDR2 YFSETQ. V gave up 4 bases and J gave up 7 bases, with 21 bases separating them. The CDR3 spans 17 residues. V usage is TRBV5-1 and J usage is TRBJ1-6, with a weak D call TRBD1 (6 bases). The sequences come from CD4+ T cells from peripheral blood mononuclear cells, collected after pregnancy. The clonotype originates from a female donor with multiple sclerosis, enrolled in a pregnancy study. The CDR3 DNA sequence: TGCGCCAGCAGCGCATCACCCTCAGGGGCCACCAATTCACCCCTCCACTTT. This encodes CASSASPSGATNSPLHF.